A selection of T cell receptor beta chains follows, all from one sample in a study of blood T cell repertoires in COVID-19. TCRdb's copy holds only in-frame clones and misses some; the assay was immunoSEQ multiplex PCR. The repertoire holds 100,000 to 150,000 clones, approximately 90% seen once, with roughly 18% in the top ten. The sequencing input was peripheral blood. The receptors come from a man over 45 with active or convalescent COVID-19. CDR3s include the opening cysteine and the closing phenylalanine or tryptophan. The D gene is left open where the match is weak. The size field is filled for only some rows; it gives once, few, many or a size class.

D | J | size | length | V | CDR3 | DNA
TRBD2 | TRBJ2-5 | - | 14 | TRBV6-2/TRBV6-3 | CASSRTSGQETQYF | TGTGCCAGCAGCAGGACTAGCGGGCAAGAGACCCAGTACTTC
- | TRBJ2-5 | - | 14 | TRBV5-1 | CASSSGFTEETQYF | TGCGCCAGCAGCTCGGGTTTTACCGAAGAGACCCAGTACTTC
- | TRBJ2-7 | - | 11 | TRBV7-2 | CASSLYYEQYF | TGTGCCAGCAGCTTATACTACGAGCAGTACTTC
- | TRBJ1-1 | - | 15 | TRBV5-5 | CASTPMARGNTEAFF | TGTGCCAGCACCCCTATGGCGCGGGGGAACACTGAAGCTTTCTTT
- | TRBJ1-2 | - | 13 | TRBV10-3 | CAISDGPNYGYTF | TGTGCCATCAGTGACGGTCCTAACTATGGCTACACCTTC
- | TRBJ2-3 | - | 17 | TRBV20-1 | CSASESAAGASTDTQYF | TGCAGTGCAAGTGAATCGGCGGCGGGGGCAAGCACAGATACGCAGTATTTT
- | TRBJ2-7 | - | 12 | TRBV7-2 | CASSLELNQQYF | TGTGCCAGCAGCTTAGAATTAAATCAGCAGTACTTC
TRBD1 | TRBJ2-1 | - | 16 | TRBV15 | CATSRDRQGWVDEQFF | TGTGCCACCAGCAGAGATCGACAGGGATGGGTGGATGAGCAGTTCTTC
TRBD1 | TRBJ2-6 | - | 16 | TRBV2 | CASTGTGGGGANVLTF | TGTGCCAGCACCGGGACAGGGGGCGGAGGGGCCAACGTCCTGACTTTC
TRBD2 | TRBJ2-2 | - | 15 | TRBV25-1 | CASSALAGVFGELFF | TGTGCCAGCAGTGCACTAGCGGGAGTATTCGGGGAGCTGTTTTTT
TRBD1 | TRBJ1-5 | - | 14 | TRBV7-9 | CASSLTGGGQPQHF | TGTGCCAGCAGCTTGACAGGGGGCGGTCAGCCCCAGCATTTT
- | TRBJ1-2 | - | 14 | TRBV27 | CASSPSGENYGYTF | TGTGCCAGCAGTCCCTCAGGGGAAAACTATGGCTACACCTTC
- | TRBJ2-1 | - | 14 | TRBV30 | CAWRRGSGVGEQFF | TGTGCCTGGAGAAGGGGCTCGGGAGTAGGTGAGCAGTTCTTC
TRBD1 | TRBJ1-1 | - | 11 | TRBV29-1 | CSVRGQGEAFF | TGCAGCGTCCGCGGACAGGGTGAAGCTTTCTTT
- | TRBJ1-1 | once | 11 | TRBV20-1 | CSASYVTEAFF | TGCAGTGCTAGCTACGTTACTGAAGCTTTCTTT
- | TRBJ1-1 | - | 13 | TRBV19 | CASSIARDTEAFF | TGTGCCAGTAGTATAGCCCGGGACACTGAAGCTTTCTTT
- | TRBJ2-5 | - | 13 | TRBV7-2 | CASSLAGVETQYF | TGTGCCAGCAGCTTAGCAGGGGTCGAGACCCAGTACTTC
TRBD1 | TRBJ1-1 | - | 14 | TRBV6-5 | CASSYVTGGTEAFF | TGTGCCAGCAGTTATGTTACAGGGGGCACTGAAGCTTTCTTT
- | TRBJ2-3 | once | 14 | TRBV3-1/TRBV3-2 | CASSQDFGAGTQYF | TGTGCCAGCAGCCAAGATTTTGGGGCAGGTACGCAGTATTTT
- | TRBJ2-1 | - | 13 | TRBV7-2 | CASRIAPDNEQFF | TGTGCCAGCCGAATAGCCCCGGACAATGAGCAGTTCTTC
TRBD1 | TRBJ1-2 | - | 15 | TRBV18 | CASSPSGTEIYGYTF | TGTGCCAGCTCACCATCCGGGACAGAGATCTATGGCTACACCTTC
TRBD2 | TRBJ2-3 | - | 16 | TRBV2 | CASSEGLAGDTDTQYF | TGTGCCAGCAGTGAGGGACTAGCGGGGGACACAGATACGCAGTATTTT
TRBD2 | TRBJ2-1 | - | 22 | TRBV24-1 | CATSGPPRAGQNIAGAFNEQFF | TGTGCCACCAGTGGCCCACCTAGGGCAGGACAGAACATAGCGGGAGCTTTTAATGAGCAGTTCTTC
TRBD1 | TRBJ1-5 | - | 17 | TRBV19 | CASSNRGAQYRNQPQHF | TGTGCCAGTAGTAACAGGGGGGCACAGTACCGAAATCAGCCCCAGCATTTT
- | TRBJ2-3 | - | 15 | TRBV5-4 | CASSLDSSSTDTQYF | TGTGCCAGCAGCTTGGACTCCTCTAGCACAGATACGCAGTATTTT
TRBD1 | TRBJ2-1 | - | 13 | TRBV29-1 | CSVAGTGSFGKFF | TGCAGCGTTGCCGGGACAGGTTCGTTTGGGAAGTTCTTC
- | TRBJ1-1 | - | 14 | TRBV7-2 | CASSLLGAGTEAFF | TGTGCCAGCAGCTTATTGGGGGCTGGAACTGAAGCTTTCTTT
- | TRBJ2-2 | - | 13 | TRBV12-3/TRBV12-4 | CASRQGVTGELFF | TGTGCCAGCAGACAGGGAGTCACCGGGGAGCTGTTTTTT
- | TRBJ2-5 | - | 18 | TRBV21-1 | CASSGRVLDRDVEETQYF | TGTGCCAGCAGCGGAAGGGTGTTGGACAGGGACGTTGAAGAGACCCAGTACTTC
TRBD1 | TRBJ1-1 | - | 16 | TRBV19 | CASSEHRDRVGTEAFF | TGTGCCAGTAGCGAGCACCGGGACAGGGTGGGAACTGAAGCTTTCTTT
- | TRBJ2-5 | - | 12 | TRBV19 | CASSTVGETQYF | TGTGCCAGTAGTACCGTGGGCGAGACCCAGTACTTC
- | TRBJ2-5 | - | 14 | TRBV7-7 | CASSLAGGQETQYF | TGTGCCAGCAGCTTAGCGGGAGGCCAAGAGACCCAGTACTTC
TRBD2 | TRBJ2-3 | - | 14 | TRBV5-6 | CASSRLALVDTQYF | TGTGCCAGCAGCAGACTAGCCCTAGTAGATACGCAGTATTTT
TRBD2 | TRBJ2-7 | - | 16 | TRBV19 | CASSTTGTRFPYEQYF | TGTGCCAGTAGTACAACCGGGACTAGGTTTCCATACGAGCAGTACTTC
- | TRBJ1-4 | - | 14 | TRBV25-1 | CASSAIDRNEKLFF | TGTGCCAGCAGTGCCATCGACAGGAATGAAAAACTGTTTTTT
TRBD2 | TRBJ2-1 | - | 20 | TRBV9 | CASSLGTSGRLPRSYNEQFF | TGTGCCAGCAGCCTTGGGACTAGCGGGAGACTTCCCCGCTCCTACAATGAGCAGTTCTTC
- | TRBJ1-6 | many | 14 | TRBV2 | CASSEGRRDSPLHF | TGTGCCAGCAGTGAAGGTAGGAGGGATTCACCCCTCCACTTT
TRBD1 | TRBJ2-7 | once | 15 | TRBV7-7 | CASSPEQGPAYEQYF | TGTGCCAGCAGCCCCGAACAGGGGCCAGCCTACGAGCAGTACTTC
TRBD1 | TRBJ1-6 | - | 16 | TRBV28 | CASSFSGQGYNSPLHF | TGTGCCAGCAGTTTCTCAGGACAGGGTTATAATTCACCCCTCCACTTT
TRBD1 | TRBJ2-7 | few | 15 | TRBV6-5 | CASSYSQGVNYEQYF | TGTGCCAGCAGTTACTCCCAGGGGGTTAACTACGAGCAGTACTTC
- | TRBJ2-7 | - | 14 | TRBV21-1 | CASSARTGSYEQYF | TGTGCCAGCAGCGCCCGGACTGGCTCCTACGAGCAGTACTTC
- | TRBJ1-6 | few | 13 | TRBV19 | CASSTQGTSPLHF | TGTGCCAGTAGTACCCAGGGTACTTCACCCCTCCACTTT
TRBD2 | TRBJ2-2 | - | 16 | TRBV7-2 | CASSALAGVDTGELFF | TGTGCCAGCAGCGCTCTAGCGGGTGTCGACACCGGGGAGCTGTTTTTT
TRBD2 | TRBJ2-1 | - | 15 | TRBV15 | CATSRDQTGGYEQFF | TGTGCCACCAGCAGAGATCAGACGGGAGGTTACGAGCAGTTCTTC
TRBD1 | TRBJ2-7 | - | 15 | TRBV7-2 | CASSLLGQGFYEQYF | TGTGCCAGCAGCTTATTGGGACAGGGGTTCTACGAGCAGTACTTC